The following is a T cell receptor beta chain sequence with its context. At one end the junction does not follow the germline gene, possibly because of a read error. The data were taken from a study of blood T cell repertoires in COVID-19. Germline V gives CDR1 SGHNT, CDR2 YYREEE (reference sequence). The CDR3 is 15 amino acids. This table comes from immunoSEQ multiplex PCR, and its TCRdb copy is limited to in-frame clones, with some not included. The sample carries 430,000 or so clones, roughly 90% recorded once. One Seattle source followed patients from active infection through their disease course.

The sample consisted of peripheral blood. The source is a man between 18 and 29 years old with COVID-19, enrolled during active disease. The rearrangement uses TRBV5-4 and TRBJ1-4, with D possibly being TRBD1 (6 bases). The CDR3 here is CASSLSPREGGTILF. As DNA, the CDR3 is TGTGCCAGCAGCTTGTCCCCCCGCGAAGGGGGAACCATTCTTTTT.